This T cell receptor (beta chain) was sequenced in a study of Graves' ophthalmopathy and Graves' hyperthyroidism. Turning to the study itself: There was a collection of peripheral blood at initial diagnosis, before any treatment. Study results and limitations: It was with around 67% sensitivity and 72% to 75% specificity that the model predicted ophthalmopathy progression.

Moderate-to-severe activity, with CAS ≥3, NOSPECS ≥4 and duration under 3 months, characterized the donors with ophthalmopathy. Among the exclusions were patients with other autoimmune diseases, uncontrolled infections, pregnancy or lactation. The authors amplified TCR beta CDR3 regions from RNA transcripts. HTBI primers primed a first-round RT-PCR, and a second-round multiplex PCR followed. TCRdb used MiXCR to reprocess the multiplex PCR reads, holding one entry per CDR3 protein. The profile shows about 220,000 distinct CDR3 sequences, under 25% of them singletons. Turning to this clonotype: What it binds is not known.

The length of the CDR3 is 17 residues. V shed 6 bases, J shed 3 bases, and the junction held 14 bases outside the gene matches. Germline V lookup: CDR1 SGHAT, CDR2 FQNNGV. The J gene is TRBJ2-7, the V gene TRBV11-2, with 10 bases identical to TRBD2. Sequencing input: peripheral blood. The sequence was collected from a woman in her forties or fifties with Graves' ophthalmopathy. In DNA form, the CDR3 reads TGTGCCAGCAGTCCAGGCCTGGGGACTAGCGTACTCTACGAGCAGTACTTC. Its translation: CASSPGLGTSVLYEQYF.